This T cell receptor (beta chain) emerged from a study of blood T cell repertoires in COVID-19 (TCRdb year 2020). For context, the study as a whole: Collaborator samples came from the United States, Italy and Spain and covered acute and convalescent phases of COVID-19. A freely available public database, intended as a resource for researchers studying the immune response to SARS-CoV-2, is where the repertoires were released. The material from the prospective study consisted of cDNA or gDNA derived from T cells, B-cell-depleted T cells, or PBMCs. Where available, HLA class I and class II types were taken from metadata supplied by the sample provider and were not determined by assay-based typing. The dataset comprised deeply sampled blood TCRbeta repertoires from subjects exposed to, actively infected with, or recovered from COVID-19. Samples were obtained from the ongoing ImmuneRACE study (first 160 participants) and from 1,254 subjects provided by 6 global collaborators. Sample metadata almost always included a de-identified subject ID, COVID-19 status, age in years and sex.

Findings and caveats that apply to the study as a whole: How much clinical and demographic metadata was included differed by source and by participant, and the metadata was provided uncurated.

This clone was counted between two and nine times. Its binding antigen is unknown. No base qualities exist here, and no much larger clone lies one base off it. Each collaborating institution followed its own protocols to collect whole blood in K2EDTA tubes. For TCRbeta analysis, collaborators shipped samples in one of three forms: frozen whole blood, isolated PBMCs, or DNA extracted from either of those sample types. The immunoSEQ Assay, a bias-controlled multiplex PCR, was used to amplify TCRbeta CDR3 regions from genomic DNA. Turning to the authors' computational methods: The number of nucleated cells in each sample was estimated by amplification of reference gene primers within the assay. To quantify the absolute abundance of each unique TCRbeta CDR3 rearrangement, sequence reads were collapsed and filtered. For each sample, productive Simpson clonality was calculated as the square root of Simpson's diversity index across productive rearrangements. The table was pulled from immuneACCESS by TCRdb, which kept in-frame rearrangements only. Such tables lose some clones; where checked, under half of the loss comes from unresolved V genes, and the rest has no known cause. V, J and clone size derive from that table, while D and trimming were established from the DNA sequence. This sample gives 95,000 to 120,000 clones in total; roughly 81% of them show up just once. The ten largest clones take up under 4% of the sample.

From the cysteine through the phenylalanine, the CDR3 covers 14 amino acids. Only the CDR3 part of the read is kept: 42 bases, read in frame from the first base. CDR1 and CDR2, looked up from the germline V gene, are SNHLY and FYNNEI. After removal of 5 bases from V and 3 bases from J, the junction retains 7 bases not matched to a gene. This TCR was sampled from a man aged 40-49 years with acute or convalescent COVID-19. The V and J segments used are TRBV2 and TRBJ2-7; TRBD1 matches 7 bases in the middle. Sequencing was carried out using peripheral blood. Read as DNA, the sequence is TGTGCCAGCAGTCCGACAGGGAAGTTCTACGAGCAGTACTTC. Its protein is CASSPTGKFYEQYF. The variable domain in full, with residues beyond the CDR3 obtained from the reference TRBV2 and TRBJ2-7 genes, is EPEVTQTPSHQVTQMGQEVILRCVPISNHLYFYWYRQILGQKVEFLVSFYNNEISEKSEIFDDQFSVERPDGSNFTLKIRSTKLEDSAMYFCASSPTGKFYEQYFGPGTRLTVT.